Below are 24 T cell receptor beta chains sequenced from a single sample in a study of cytomegalovirus exposure and HLA in healthy donors. In the PCR, 60 Vbeta and 13 Jbeta primers were used. The protocol was immunoSEQ multiplex PCR, while the TCRdb copy is restricted to in-frame clones and leaves out a portion. The data contain roughly 120,000 clones, roughly 66% of them singletons. Sequencing was performed on PBMCs. All receptors derive from a man aged 60-69 years in good health and CMV-seropositive.

The rearrangement links TRBV10-3 to TRBJ2-1, with D tentatively TRBD1 (6 bases). Germline CDR1 reads ENHRY; CDR2 reads SYGVKD. The CDR3 totals 13 residues. The ends were cut back, 9 bases at V and 9 bases at J, with 18 bases in the middle. CDR3 protein: CAILGQGSPEQFF. CDR3 nucleotides: TGTGCCATACTAGGCCAGGGGAGTCCTGAGCAGTTCTTC.

CDR3 protein: CASSSGLAALNEQFF. The DNA of the CDR3 is TGTGCCAGCAGCTCTGGACTAGCGGCGCTCAATGAGCAGTTCTTC. This chain joins TRBV5-4 and TRBJ2-1, with TRBD2 identical over 10 bases. V shed 3 bases and J 6 bases; nucleotides not matched to a gene: 6. CDR3 length: 15 amino acids. Germline V CDR1 and CDR2: SGHNT, YYREEE (reference sequence).

The V gene is TRBV5-5, the J gene TRBJ2-3, with D tentatively TRBD1 (6 bases). This CDR3 spans 14 amino acids. Per germline, CDR1 SGHKS and CDR2 YYEKEE (reference sequence). V was clipped by 2 bases and J by 0 bases, with 7 bases between them. The CDR3 spells CASSFRGSTDTQYF. The CDR3 bases are TGTGCCAGCAGCTTTAGGGGGAGCACAGATACGCAGTATTTT.

This chain connects TRBV19 to TRBJ1-5, with a weak D call TRBD1 (5 bases). The V end was cut by 5 bases, the J end by 6 bases, with 17 bases between. CDR1 is LNHDA, CDR2 SQIVND, per germline (reference sequence). The CDR3 is 15 amino acids. CDR3 nucleotide sequence: TGTGCCAGTAGTCTCAGGGCGGGGGAAGTTCAGCCCCAGCATTTT. The encoded protein is CASSLRAGEVQPQHF.

The genes are TRBV19 and TRBJ2-3; 14 nucleotides align to TRBD2. V gave up 4 bases and J gave up 6 bases; unmatched junction bases: 9. Looked up from germline, CDR1 is LNHDA and CDR2 is SQIVND (reference sequence). This CDR3 contains 17 residues. The CDR3 sequence is CASSTTSGGALGDTQYF. CDR3 nucleotides: TGTGCCAGTAGTACGACTAGCGGGGGGGCCTTGGGCGATACGCAGTATTTT.

This clone was detected once. A junction boundary mismatches the germline segment, possibly from a read error. The V and J genes are TRBV7-3 and TRBJ1-6; D ambiguous. CDR1 is SGHTA and CDR2 is FQGTGA in the germline V gene. CDR3 length: 12 residues. The CDR3 region has the DNA TGTGCCAGCAGCTCCAATAATTCACCCCTCCACTTT. Translation gives CASSSNNSPLHF.

The V gene is TRBV27, the J gene TRBJ2-5, with TRBD2 as a possible D gene (5 bases). The V end was cut by 6 bases, the J end by 7 bases, with 15 bases between. This CDR3 region has 13 residues. The V gene's germline CDR1 is MNHEY and CDR2 SMNVEV (reference sequence). This CDR3 reads CASSEGPLGTQYF. The DNA for the CDR3 is TGTGCCAGCAGCGAGGGCCCTCTGGGGACCCAGTACTTC.

This clone was recorded a few times. The chain uses TRBV28 and TRBJ1-2; D not certain. Trimming cost V 5 bases and J 4 bases, with 11 bases left between them. The CDR3 covers 13 residues. The germline V gene encodes CDR1 MDHEN and CDR2 SYDVKM. The CDR3 reads CASSPPSGYGYTF. Written as DNA, the CDR3 is TGTGCCAGCAGTCCCCCGTCGGGCTATGGCTACACCTTC.

This chain links TRBV5-4 with TRBJ2-3; 8 positions agree with TRBD1. With V trimmed by 4 bases and J by 0 bases, 13 bases remained unmatched. The CDR3 is 18 amino acids. From germline, CDR1 is SGHNT and CDR2 YYREEE (reference sequence). The CDR3 loop reads CASSRGGQGTSSTDTQYF. The CDR3 bases are TGTGCCAGCAGCCGCGGAGGACAGGGAACCTCTAGCACAGATACGCAGTATTTT. Full variable domain (outside the CDR3, taken from reference TRBV5-4 and TRBJ2-3): ETGVTQSPTHLIKTRGQQVTLRCSSQSGHNTVSWYQQALGQGPQFIFQYYREEENGRGNFPPRFSGLQFPNYSSELNVNALELDDSALYLCASSRGGQGTSSTDTQYFGPGTRLTVL.

CDR3 in DNA: TGCGCCAGCAGCTTGGAAGGAGTTTTCACAGATACGCAGTATTTT. Amino acid sequence: CASSLEGVFTDTQYF. The gene calls are TRBV5-1 and TRBJ2-3; D not resolved. Per germline, CDR1 SGHRS and CDR2 YFSETQ. The CDR3 is 15 amino acids. The V and J ends lost 0 bases and 2 bases respectively, with 10 bases between them.

The chain's CDR3 is CAISELRQGGLYGYTF. DNA of the CDR3: TGTGCCATCAGTGAGCTAAGACAGGGCGGCCTCTATGGCTACACCTTC. This chain connects TRBV10-3 to TRBJ1-2; 7 nucleotides agree with TRBD1. CDR3 length: 16 residues. Trimming took 2 bases from V and 4 from J; bases not matched to a gene: 10. Germline V gene sequence: CDR1 ENHRY, CDR2 SYGVKD.

The chain recombines TRBV2 with TRBJ1-2, with 7 bases that match TRBD1. There are 14 residues in the CDR3. Germline CDR1 and CDR2: SNHLY and FYNNEI. The V and J ends lost 4 bases and 4 bases, in that order; junction bases with no gene match: 6. In nucleotides, the CDR3 is TGTGCCAGCAGTGTCGACAGGGATCTCTATGGCTACACCTTC. Protein sequence: CASSVDRDLYGYTF.

The chain combines TRBV28 with TRBJ1-2; D unresolved. V lost 3 bases to trimming and J lost 6 bases, with 8 bases between them. The CDR3 covers 12 residues. Germline assignment: CDR1 MDHEN and CDR2 SYDVKM. The CDR3 bases are TGTGCCAGCAGTTTGTCCTCCCATGGCTACACCTTC. Translation gives CASSLSSHGYTF.

In DNA form, the CDR3 reads TGTGCCAGCTCGGGGGGCTTCTCCTACAATGAGCAGTTCTTC. This encodes CASSGGFSYNEQFF. The chain combines TRBV6-1 with TRBJ2-1; perhaps TRBD2 as D (7 bases). The CDR3 consists of 14 residues. Per the germline V gene, CDR1 is MNHNS and CDR2 is SASEGT. V lost 8 bases, J lost 0 bases, and 11 bases lay in between.

This clone was seen a single time. The chain carries TRBV5-1 and TRBJ1-1, with a weak D call TRBD1 (5 bases). This CDR3 is 15 amino acids long. The V end lost 0 bases, the J end lost 6 bases, and 15 bases lay between the germline ends. CDR1 and CDR2 (germline): SGHRS, YFSETQ. CDR3 coding DNA: TGCGCCAGCAGCTTGGATATGGGGCGCGGAGCTGAAGCTTTCTTT. This sequence encodes CASSLDMGRGAEAFF.

The chain recombines TRBV28 with TRBJ2-4, with a weak D call TRBD1 (7 bases). The CDR3 extends over 16 amino acids. V lost 0 bases to trimming and J lost 6 bases, with 15 bases between them. Germline CDR1 MDHEN, CDR2 SYDVKM. The CDR3 nucleotides are TGTGCCAGCAGTTTATGGGGAGGCAGGACAGGAAACATTCAGTACTTC. Translating it yields CASSLWGGRTGNIQYF.

The chain has TRBV4-2 and TRBJ2-3, with TRBD2 matching over 11 bases. CDR1 is LGHNA and CDR2 is YNFKEQ in the germline V gene. V lost 1 base and J lost 6; bases outside the gene matches: 9. CDR3 length: 17 residues. The CDR3: CASSQGLGLAVLDTQYF. In DNA, the CDR3 is TGTGCCAGCAGCCAAGGGTTGGGACTAGCGGTGCTGGATACGCAGTATTTT.

In its sample, this clone was seen a few times. V is TRBV18 and J is TRBJ2-4, with a weak D call TRBD2 (5 bases). The germline CDR1 and CDR2 sequences are KGHSH and LQKENI. V shed 3 bases and J shed 0 bases, with 9 bases lying between them. The CDR3 loop spans 15 amino acids. CDR3 bases: TGTGCCAGCTCACCTACCGGACTAGCCAAAAACATTCAGTACTTC. Amino acids: CASSPTGLAKNIQYF.

The rearrangement links TRBV5-1 to TRBJ2-7; TRBD1 might be the D (6 bases). The V end lost 2 bases, the J end lost 3 bases, and 15 bases lay between the germline ends. This CDR3 region has 15 residues. Germline V lookup: CDR1 SGHRS, CDR2 YFSETQ. CDR3 amino acids: CASSFNRDTHYEQYF. CDR3 bases: TGCGCCAGCAGCTTTAACCGGGACACACACTACGAGCAGTACTTC.

The chain uses TRBV5-3 and TRBJ1-2, with 7 bases aligning to TRBD1. TRBV5-3 carries the ORF label, with uncertain function. J gave up 0 bases and V 8 bases, and 13 bases lay outside the gene matches. The CDR3 totals 16 residues. The CDR3 here is CASARDRTITNYGYTF. CDR3 nucleotides: TGTGCCAGCGCTCGGGACAGAACTATAACTAACTATGGCTACACCTTC.

The chain couples TRBV7-9 to TRBJ2-1; no firm D call. Trimming cost V 6 bases and J 4 bases, with 4 bases left between them. Germline lookup yields CDR1 SEHNR and CDR2 FQNEAQ (reference sequence). The CDR3 runs to 11 residues. The CDR3 region is CASREYNEQFF. CDR3 sequence (DNA): TGTGCCAGCAGAGAGTACAATGAGCAGTTCTTC.

The gene calls are TRBV19 and TRBJ2-1, with 12 bases fitting TRBD2. The CDR3 is 18 residues long. V lost 5 bases to trimming and J lost 0 bases; unmatched junction nucleotides: 8. Per the germline V gene, CDR1 is LNHDA and CDR2 is SQIVND (reference sequence). The CDR3 loop reads CASSWASGGAASYNEQFF. In DNA form, the CDR3 reads TGTGCCAGTAGTTGGGCTAGCGGGGGGGCGGCCTCCTACAATGAGCAGTTCTTC.

The chain joins TRBV29-1 to TRBJ2-5, with TRBD2 matching 8 bases. CDR1 SQVTM and CDR2 ANQGSEA come from the germline V gene. The CDR3 runs 14 residues. Losses at the gene ends were 5 bases for V and 2 bases for J; bases not matched to a gene: 7. CDR3 in amino acids: CSVLLAEGQETQYF. In DNA form, the CDR3 reads TGCAGCGTTCTACTAGCGGAGGGACAAGAGACCCAGTACTTC.

In this sample, this clone turned up once. This chain connects TRBV29-1 to TRBJ2-3; 11 bases agree with TRBD2. This CDR3 is 14 amino acids long. Germline values: CDR1 SQVTM, CDR2 ANQGSEA. V lost 7 bases and J lost 6; bases outside the gene matches: 9. The CDR3 nucleotides are TGCAGCGCCTCTTCCGGGACTAGCGGTGATACGCAGTATTTT. Translation gives CSASSGTSGDTQYF.